Presented here are 18 T cell receptor beta chains from one specimen sequenced in a study of regulatory T cells in long-lasting Graves disease. iRepertoire HTBI primers and Arm-PCR of CDR3 regions built TCR beta libraries. TCRdb re-analysed the multiplex PCR reads in MiXCR, keeping a single row per CDR3 protein. The sample records roughly 430,000 distinct CDR3 sequences, approximately 16% being singletons. Time point of the sample: newly diagnosed GD, antithyroid drugs for less than 3 months. Researchers made the TCR library from RNA that was extracted from PBMCs. The same specimen was also included in a second study, on T cells in Graves' hyperthyroidism and ophthalmopathy.

The sequencing here drew on peripheral blood mononuclear cells (PBMCs), taken at new diagnosis, from a patient treated with antithyroid drugs. Every receptor here comes from a woman younger than 45 with Graves disease.

This chain connects TRBV6-2 or TRBV6-3 to TRBJ2-5; 9 nucleotides match TRBD2. V shed 3 bases and J 4 bases; nucleotides not matched to a gene: 6. The CDR3 is made up of 15 amino acids. From germline, CDR1 is MNHEY and CDR2 SVGEGT. CDR3 in amino acids: CASSYGGRALETQYF. CDR3 DNA: TGTGCCAGCAGTTATGGCGGGAGGGCCTTAGAGACCCAGTACTTC.

This clonotype was observed a few times. V gene TRBV19 combines with J gene TRBJ1-5, with D perhaps matching TRBD1 (5 bases). Trimming cost V 6 bases and J 12 bases, with 15 bases left between them. Per germline, CDR1 LNHDA and CDR2 SQIVND (reference sequence). CDR3 length: 12 residues. The CDR3 sequence: CASREGRKRQHF. For the CDR3, the DNA is TGTGCCAGTAGGGAGGGGCGCAAACGCCAGCATTTT. Using reference TRBV19 and TRBJ1-5 for the parts outside the CDR3, the full variable domain is DGGITQSPKYLFRKEGQNVTLSCEQNLNHDAMYWYRQDPGQGLRLIYYSQIVNDFQKGDIAEGYSVSREKKESFPLTVTSAQKNPTAFYLCASREGRKRQHFGDGTRLSIL.

The chain joins TRBV7-6 to TRBJ2-2, with 7 bases identical to TRBD1. The V gene end was trimmed by 3 bases and the J gene end by 6 bases; junction bases not matched to a gene: 4. CDR3 size: 14 residues. Per the germline V gene, CDR1 is SGHVS and CDR2 is FNYEAQ. The CDR3 loop reads CASSLGTVSGELFF. DNA for the CDR3: TGTGCCAGCAGCTTGGGGACAGTTTCCGGGGAGCTGTTTTTT.

This clonotype was observed at least ten times. The chain joins TRBV29-1 to TRBJ2-5; 10 bases agree with TRBD2. Looked up from germline, CDR1 is SQVTM and CDR2 is ANQGSEA. The ends lost 3 bases at V and 5 bases at J; junction bases unmatched: 9. This CDR3 has 15 amino acids. This CDR3 reads CSVDSLAGAYETQYF. Here the CDR3 DNA reads TGCAGCGTTGATAGTCTAGCGGGAGCTTATGAGACCCAGTACTTC. The full variable domain, completed using reference TRBV29-1 and TRBJ2-5, is SAVISQKPSRDICQRGTSLTIQCQVDSQVTMMFWYRQQPGQSLTLIATANQGSEATYESGFVIDKFPISRPNLTFSTLTVSNMSPEDSSIYLCSVDSLAGAYETQYFGPGTRLLVL.

This clonotype was observed many times. The rearrangement joins TRBV11-1 to TRBJ2-3, with 7 bases identical to TRBD2. The CDR3 sequence is 18 residues long. CDR1 and CDR2 (germline): SGHAT, FQDESV (reference sequence). V shed 3 bases and J 2 bases; nucleotides not matched to a gene: 14. The CDR3 sequence: CASSLDGSGGLVTDTQYF. The DNA for the CDR3 is TGTGCCAGCAGCTTGGATGGATCGGGGGGACTTGTCACAGATACGCAGTATTTT.

In its sample, this clonotype was seen many times. The rearrangement uses TRBV12-3 or TRBV12-4 and TRBJ2-7; possible D gene TRBD1, 6 bases. V was clipped by 6 bases and J by 0 bases, with 12 bases between them. The CDR3 length is 14 residues. CDR3 sequence: CASRWDTSSYEQYF. The CDR3 bases are TGTGCCAGCAGGTGGGACACCAGCTCCTACGAGCAGTACTTC.

This clonotype was picked up many times. The rearrangement joins TRBV27 to TRBJ2-6, with 9 nucleotides matching TRBD2. This CDR3 spans 20 amino acids. Trimming cost V 5 bases and J 3 bases; bases outside gene matches: 17. Germline V lookup: CDR1 MNHEY, CDR2 SMNVEV (reference sequence). Here the CDR3 reads CASSRTLYGGRAIGANVLTF. The CDR3 DNA reads TGTGCCAGCAGTAGGACTCTTTATGGCGGGAGGGCCATTGGGGCCAACGTCCTGACTTTC.

In its sample, this clonotype was seen many times. The genes are TRBV5-5 and TRBJ1-5, with 9 bases aligning to TRBD1. With V trimmed by 2 bases and J by 2 bases, 2 bases remained unmatched. The germline gives CDR1 SGHKS, CDR2 YYEKEE (reference sequence). This CDR3 is 15 amino acids long. Here the CDR3 DNA reads TGTGCCAGCAGCTTTCGACAGGGGGGCAATCAGCCCCAGCATTTT. Protein sequence: CASSFRQGGNQPQHF.

This clonotype was recorded many times. The J gene is TRBJ2-1, the V gene TRBV28; TRBD2 aligns across 7 bases. From germline, CDR1 is MDHEN and CDR2 SYDVKM. The V segment lost 6 bases and the J segment 7 bases; nucleotides outside the gene matches: 9. The CDR3 loop spans 14 amino acids. The CDR3 nucleotides read TGTGCCAGCAGCAGACTCGGGGGGTTAAATGAGCAGTTCTTC. It is translated as CASSRLGGLNEQFF.

The chain couples TRBV5-4 to TRBJ2-7; D uncertain. The germline V gene has CDR1 SGHNT and CDR2 YYREEE (reference sequence). Trimming stripped 4 bases from V and 3 bases from J, with 14 bases between. The CDR3 loop spans 14 amino acids. CDR3 protein: CASSRQGPNYEQYF. As DNA, the CDR3 is TGTGCCAGCAGCCGCCAAGGACCAAACTACGAGCAGTACTTC.

This clonotype was observed at least ten times. The gene calls are TRBV28 and TRBJ1-2; the match to TRBD1 covers 12 bases. Germline V gene lookup returns CDR1 MDHEN and CDR2 SYDVKM. There are 16 residues in the CDR3. V dropped 2 bases and J dropped 4; count of bases not matched to a gene: 5. CDR3 region: CASSLGTGGYSYGYTF. In DNA form, the CDR3 reads TGTGCCAGCAGTTTAGGGACAGGGGGCTACTCCTATGGCTACACCTTC.

The sample holds many counts of this clonotype. This sequence joins TRBV20-1 and TRBJ1-2; 9 positions match TRBD1. The CDR3 extends over 14 amino acids. Germline V lookup: CDR1 DFQATT, CDR2 SNEGSKA (reference sequence). V gave up 3 bases and J gave up 6 bases; unmatched junction bases: 8. The CDR3: CSASIGTGQDGYTF. The CDR3 DNA is TGCAGTGCTAGCATAGGGACAGGGCAGGATGGCTACACCTTC.

This clonotype appeared many times. This chain links TRBV5-1 with TRBJ2-2; TRBD1 matches 9 bases. This CDR3 comprises 17 residues. J gave up 1 base and V 2 bases, and 6 bases lay outside the gene matches. Germline V gene lookup returns CDR1 SGHRS and CDR2 YFSETQ. CDR3 DNA sequence: TGCGCCAGCAGCTTTACGACAGGGGGAAAGAACACCGGGGAGCTGTTTTTT. Amino acid sequence: CASSFTTGGKNTGELFF.

The chain links TRBV19 to TRBJ2-3; TRBD1 is a possible D gene (5 bases). The CDR3 contains 18 residues. V lost 4 bases and J 9 bases, leaving 29 bases between the germline ends. Germline CDR1 is LNHDA and CDR2 is SQIVND (reference sequence). The CDR3 reads CASSKFPDREKEPGTQYF. DNA for the CDR3: TGTGCCAGTAGTAAGTTTCCCGACCGAGAGAAGGAGCCAGGGACGCAGTATTTT.

In regard to this clonotype: A clone one base away is much larger, so this may be a read error. V is TRBV6-1 and J is TRBJ2-7, with 8 nucleotides matching TRBD2. The CDR3 sequence is 14 residues long. Germline V gives CDR1 MNHNS, CDR2 SASEGT. The chain's CDR3 is CVSSPGAGGHEQYF. In DNA form, the CDR3 reads TGTGTCAGCAGCCCGGGGGCGGGAGGTCACGAGCAGTACTTC.

This clonotype was observed many times. The rearrangement joins TRBV11-2 to TRBJ2-1, with 11 bases that match TRBD2. With 5 bases clipped from V and 4 bases from J, the junction kept 7 bases outside the gene matches. This CDR3 spans 16 amino acids. Germline-derived CDR1 and CDR2 are SGHAT and FQNNGV. In DNA form, the CDR3 reads TGTGCCAGCAGCCTACCGGGACTAGCGGATTACAATGAGCAGTTCTTC. The encoded protein is CASSLPGLADYNEQFF.

This sequence joins TRBV6-1 and TRBJ1-6; D gene ambiguous. The V end was cut by 2 bases, the J end by 8 bases, with 16 bases between. The V gene's germline CDR1 is MNHNS and CDR2 SASEGT. The length of the CDR3 is 16 residues. The DNA of the CDR3 is TGTGCCAGCAGTGAAAGGTCGAGCAGACCAGATTCACCCCTCCACTTT. As protein: CASSERSSRPDSPLHF.

This clonotype came up many times. The gene calls are TRBV20-1 and TRBJ2-7; D is unclear. The V gene's germline CDR1 is DFQATT and CDR2 SNEGSKA (reference sequence). The CDR3 is made up of 13 amino acids. V shed 7 bases and J shed 3 bases, with 16 bases lying between them. CDR3 bases: TGCAGTGTACTCAAACTTTTGCACTACGAGCAGTACTTC. Its protein is CSVLKLLHYEQYF.